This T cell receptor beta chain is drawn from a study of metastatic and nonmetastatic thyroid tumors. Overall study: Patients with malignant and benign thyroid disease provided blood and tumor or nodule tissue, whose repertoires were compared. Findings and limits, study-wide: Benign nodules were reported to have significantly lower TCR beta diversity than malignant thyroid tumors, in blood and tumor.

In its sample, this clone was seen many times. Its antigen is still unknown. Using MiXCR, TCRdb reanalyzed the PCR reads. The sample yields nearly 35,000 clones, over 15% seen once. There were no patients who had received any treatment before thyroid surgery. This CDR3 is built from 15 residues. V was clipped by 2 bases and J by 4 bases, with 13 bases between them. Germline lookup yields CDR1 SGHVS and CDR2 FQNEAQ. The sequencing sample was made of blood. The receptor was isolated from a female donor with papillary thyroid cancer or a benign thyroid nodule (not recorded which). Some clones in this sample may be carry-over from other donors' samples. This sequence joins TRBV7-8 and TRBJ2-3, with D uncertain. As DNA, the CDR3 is TGTGCCAGCAGCTTAAATAGTCCGGGTTCAGATACGCAGTATTTT. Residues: CASSLNSPGSDTQYF.